The 25 T cell receptor beta chains below come from one sample, sequenced in a study of beta chain features in type 1 diabetes. Study findings and constraints: Patients with Type 1 diabetes showed moderately but significantly shorter TCRB CDR3s in all four CD4+ subsets.

The sequenced template was cDNA made from the entire isolated RNA. The assay was immunoSEQ multiplex PCR, and TCRdb's table has in-frame clones only and misses some. The table includes some 150,000 clones, 9% detected once. No antigens are known for them. Material: central memory CD4+ T cells from blood. Receptors originate from a woman aged 25 to 39 with type 1 diabetes.

This chain links TRBV13 with TRBJ1-4, with unresolved D. The germline CDR1 and CDR2 sequences are PRHDT and FYEKMQ (reference sequence). The CDR3 extends over 14 amino acids. V shed 2 bases and J shed 4 bases, with 8 bases lying between them. The CDR3 protein is CASSLTGNNEKLFF. The CDR3 DNA is TGTGCCAGCAGCTTAACGGGGAATAATGAAAAACTGTTTTTT.

The V call is TRBV13, the J call TRBJ2-1; 7 bases line up with TRBD2. The CDR3 sequence is 16 residues long. J was trimmed by 3 bases and V by 5 bases; bases with no gene match: 10. CDR1 and CDR2 (germline): PRHDT, FYEKMQ (reference sequence). CDR3 coding DNA: TGTGCCAGCAGCCCACCGTTTCAGCGGGACTACAATGAGCAGTTCTTC. Translated: CASSPPFQRDYNEQFF.

This clone came up a few times. The chain combines TRBV27 with TRBJ2-7; no reliable D call. Germline V gives CDR1 MNHEY, CDR2 SMNVEV (reference sequence). V shed 9 bases and J shed 3 bases, with 15 bases lying between them. The CDR3 runs 13 residues. The CDR3 DNA follows: TGTGCCAGTCGTGGGCCATCGGTCTACGAGCAGTACTTC. It yields the protein CASRGPSVYEQYF.

This clone has only a few counts. The CDR3 nucleotides are TGTGCCAGCAGCGGAGGGGGCACAGATACGCAGTATTTT. Its protein product is CASSGGGTDTQYF. V usage is TRBV7-3 and J usage is TRBJ2-3; tentative D call: TRBD2 (6 bases). From germline, CDR1 is SGHTA and CDR2 FQGTGA. This CDR3 has 13 amino acids. The V gene lost 5 bases and the J gene lost 1 base, with 7 bases spanning the gap.

The sample holds a few counts of this clone. This chain joins TRBV5-6 and TRBJ2-7; TRBD1 matches 12 bases. CDR1 and CDR2 (germline): SGHDT, YYEEEE. This CDR3 is built from 14 residues. V dropped 3 bases and J dropped 5; count of bases not matched to a gene: 3. The CDR3 region has the DNA TGTGCCAGCAGCTCGGGACAGGGGGCAAACGAGCAGTACTTC. Translated, it gives CASSSGQGANEQYF.

V is TRBV9 and J is TRBJ2-2; 7 bases agree with TRBD2. The length of the CDR3 is 15 residues. V shed 1 base and J 7 bases; nucleotides not matched to a gene: 7. Germline V gene sequence: CDR1 SGDLS, CDR2 YYNGEE. For the CDR3, the DNA is TGTGCCAGCAGCGTAAGGGCGGGAGTAATCGGGGAGCTGTTTTTT. Translating gives CASSVRAGVIGELFF.

This clone was counted between two and nine times. This chain uses TRBV30 with TRBJ2-1; 10 bases fit TRBD2. V lost 3 bases to trimming and J lost 7 bases; unmatched junction nucleotides: 3. Germline CDR1 and CDR2: GTSNPN and SVGIG (reference sequence). This CDR3 has 13 residues. CDR3 nucleotide sequence: TGTGCCTGGAGACTAGCGGGGCTTAATGAGCAGTTCTTC. This translates into CAWRLAGLNEQFF. Variable domain in full (rest from reference TRBV30 and TRBJ2-1): SQTIHQWPATLVQPVGSPLSLECTVEGTSNPNLYWYRQAAGRGLQLLFYSVGIGQISSEVPQNLSASRPQDRQFILSSKKLLLSDSGFYLCAWRLAGLNEQFFGPGTRLTVL.

This clone was detected a few times. The chain recombines TRBV7-9 with TRBJ2-6, with D perhaps TRBD2 (5 bases). Germline CDR1 and CDR2: SEHNR and FQNEAQ (reference sequence). Deletions cut 1 base from V and 0 bases from J, with 10 bases between. The CDR3 is made up of 17 amino acids. The CDR3 coding sequence is TGTGCCAGCAGCTTAGGGACTGTGAGCTCTGGGGCCAACGTCCTGACTTTC. Protein: CASSLGTVSSGANVLTF. Based on the CDR3 plus reference TRBV7-9 and TRBJ2-6, the full variable domain is DTGVSQNPRHKITKRGQNVTFRCDPISEHNRLYWYRQTLGQGPEFLTYFQNEAQLEKSRLLSDRFSAERPKGSFSTLEIQRTEQGDSAMYLCASSLGTVSSGANVLTFGAGSRLTVL.

This clone occurred a few times. The CDR3 loop is CASSPAMGRSNYEQYF. The CDR3 DNA follows: TGCGCCAGCAGCCCTGCTATGGGGCGGTCAAACTACGAGCAGTACTTC. The chain employs TRBV5-1 and TRBJ2-7; tentatively, D is TRBD1 (5 bases). Germline assignment: CDR1 SGHRS and CDR2 YFSETQ. Trimming pared 4 bases from V and 3 bases from J, leaving 20 bases between. The CDR3 has 16 amino acids.

The rearrangement uses TRBV30 and TRBJ1-2, with D possibly matching TRBD1 (6 bases). Germline-derived CDR1 and CDR2 are GTSNPN and SVGIG (reference sequence). This CDR3 spans 14 amino acids. V dropped 0 bases and J dropped 4 bases, with 12 bases sitting between them. In DNA form, the CDR3 reads TGTGCCTGGAGTGTCAAAGGGGGTAGCTATGGCTACACCTTC. It translates to CAWSVKGGSYGYTF.

This clone was seen a handful of times. The chain carries TRBV19 and TRBJ2-6, with a tentative D call TRBD1 (5 bases). The CDR3 totals 15 residues. Germline values: CDR1 LNHDA, CDR2 SQIVND (reference sequence). V lost 2 bases and J lost 2, with 7 bases in between. This CDR3 is CASSIKGAGANVLTF. Written as DNA, the CDR3 is TGTGCCAGTAGTATAAAAGGGGCTGGGGCCAACGTCCTGACTTTC. Full variable domain (outside the CDR3, taken from reference TRBV19 and TRBJ2-6): DGGITQSPKYLFRKEGQNVTLSCEQNLNHDAMYWYRQDPGQGLRLIYYSQIVNDFQKGDIAEGYSVSREKKESFPLTVTSAQKNPTAFYLCASSIKGAGANVLTFGAGSRLTVL.

This clone was counted only a few times. The rearrangement uses TRBV5-1 and TRBJ2-5, with D perhaps matching TRBD2 (6 bases). Trimming shortened V by 3 bases and J by 3 bases, and 12 bases separated the two germline ends. This CDR3 spans 14 amino acids. Germline assignment: CDR1 SGHRS and CDR2 YFSETQ. CDR3 sequence: CASSSGETKETQYF. CDR3 coding DNA: TGCGCCAGCAGCTCGGGGGAGACAAAAGAGACCCAGTACTTC. Full variable domain (outside the CDR3, taken from reference TRBV5-1 and TRBJ2-5): KAGVTQTPRYLIKTRGQQVTLSCSPISGHRSVSWYQQTPGQGLQFLFEYFSETQRNKGNFPGRFSGRQFSNSRSEMNVSTLELGDSALYLCASSSGETKETQYFGPGTRLLVL.

V gene TRBV6-1 combines with J gene TRBJ2-7, with TRBD2 identical over 8 bases. Germline-derived CDR1 and CDR2 are MNHNS and SASEGT. There are 13 residues in the CDR3. The trim removed 6 bases at V and 6 bases at J, leaving 7 bases unmatched. The chain's CDR3 is CASSRTSGGEQYF. The CDR3 DNA sequence: TGTGCCAGCAGCCGAACTAGCGGAGGCGAGCAGTACTTC.

V gene TRBV29-1 combines with J gene TRBJ2-1; a possible D gene is TRBD2 (6 bases). From germline, CDR1 is SQVTM and CDR2 ANQGSEA. V was trimmed by 7 bases and J by 0 bases, leaving 22 bases between them. The CDR3 sequence is 17 residues long. CDR3 nucleotide sequence: TGCAGCGGGTGGGGGGAGGTCCGATCGAACTCCTACAATGAGCAGTTCTTC. This translates into CSGWGEVRSNSYNEQFF.

The J gene is TRBJ2-1, the V gene TRBV2; D may be TRBD1 (6 bases). The CDR3 is 15 amino acids. Trimming left V 4 bases short and J 1 base short, with 11 bases between. CDR1 is SNHLY, CDR2 FYNNEI, per germline. The CDR3 spells CASSGAQGSYNEQFF. CDR3 coding DNA: TGTGCCAGCAGTGGGGCCCAGGGGTCCTACAATGAGCAGTTCTTC.

The chain employs TRBV11-2 and TRBJ2-2, with 8 positions matching TRBD1. In germline, CDR1 is SGHAT, CDR2 FQNNGV. The CDR3 length is 16 residues. Unmatched junction bases numbered 6, after V lost 3 bases and J lost 3 bases. CDR3 sequence reads: CASSFTTGAYTGELFF. The CDR3 bases are TGTGCCAGCAGCTTTACGACAGGGGCGTACACCGGGGAGCTGTTTTTT. The entire variable domain, with the rest obtained from reference TRBV11-2 and TRBJ2-2, is as follows: EAGVAQSPRYKIIEKRQSVAFWCNPISGHATLYWYQQILGQGPKLLIQFQNNGVVDDSQLPKDRFSAERLKGVDSTLKIQPAKLEDSAVYLCASSFTTGAYTGELFFGEGSRLTVL.

This clone was counted between two and nine times. The chain couples TRBV28 to TRBJ2-1; D uncertain. CDR1 and CDR2 from the germline V gene are MDHEN and SYDVKM. The CDR3 totals 11 residues. V lost 2 bases, J lost 9 bases, and 5 bases lay in between. CDR3 in DNA: TGTGCCAGCAGTTTACTATTTGAGCAGTTCTTC. It codes for CASSLLFEQFF. Together with reference TRBV28 and TRBJ2-1, the CDR3 gives the full variable domain: DVKVTQSSRYLVKRTGEKVFLECVQDMDHENMFWYRQDPGLGLRLIYFSYDVKMKEKGDIPEGYSVSREKKERFSLILESASTNQTSMYLCASSLLFEQFFGPGTRLTVL.

This clone was picked up a small number of times. This rearrangement joins TRBV28 to TRBJ2-7; 11 bases map to TRBD1. This CDR3 region has 16 residues. Germline V lookup: CDR1 MDHEN, CDR2 SYDVKM. V dropped 6 bases and J dropped 2; count of bases not matched to a gene: 9. The CDR3 region is CASSSHTGQGAYEQYF. The CDR3 DNA follows: TGTGCCAGCAGCTCTCACACGGGACAGGGGGCCTACGAGCAGTACTTC.

This clone was found a few times. The genes are TRBV7-2 and TRBJ1-2, with D hard to call. The germline V and J ends were trimmed by 3 bases and 1 base, with 12 bases remaining between them. The CDR3 has 15 amino acids. Germline V gene lookup returns CDR1 SGHTA and CDR2 FQGNSA. Written as DNA, the CDR3 is TGTGCCAGCAGCTTTAAGGCCGCGGATAACTATGGCTACACCTTC. Translated: CASSFKAADNYGYTF.

This clone has just a few counts. The chain links TRBV27 to TRBJ2-1; D gene uncertain. Trimming removed 3 bases at V and 5 bases at J, with 8 bases between. The CDR3 is made up of 13 amino acids. Germline-derived CDR1 and CDR2 are MNHEY and SMNVEV (reference sequence). The CDR3 here is CASSFSRDNEQFF. Written as DNA, the CDR3 is TGTGCCAGCAGTTTCTCCCGGGACAATGAGCAGTTCTTC.

CDR3 residues: CAWSDQGLSQPQHF. DNA for the CDR3: TGTGCCTGGAGTGATCAGGGGTTGTCTCAGCCCCAGCATTTT. The chain is built from TRBV30 and TRBJ1-5; D perhaps matches TRBD1 (6 bases). The CDR3 is 14 amino acids. Germline CDR1 GTSNPN, CDR2 SVGIG (reference sequence). V shed 1 base and J shed 6 bases, with 13 bases lying between them.

The rearrangement uses TRBV5-1 and TRBJ2-1; the D gene is possibly TRBD2 (5 bases). Trimming left V 2 bases short and J 5 bases short, with 8 bases between. Looked up from germline, CDR1 is SGHRS and CDR2 is YFSETQ. This CDR3 contains 13 residues. CDR3 sequence (DNA): TGCGCCAGCAGCTTCAGCGGTGACAATGAGCAGTTCTTC. Its translation: CASSFSGDNEQFF.

J is TRBJ2-7 and V is TRBV7-2; 7 nucleotides line up with TRBD1. Germline-derived CDR1 and CDR2 are SGHTA and FQGNSA. The junction had 12 bases not matched to a gene; V was cut back by 5 bases and J by 5 bases. This CDR3 comprises 15 residues. The CDR3 reads CASSTRFGQVHEQYF. Written as DNA, the CDR3 is TGTGCCAGCAGCACACGATTCGGACAGGTCCACGAGCAGTACTTC.

The genes are TRBV25-1 and TRBJ1-2; possibly TRBD1 for D (5 bases). CDR3 size: 14 residues. CDR1 and CDR2 from the germline V gene are MGHDK and SYGVNS. V was pared by 0 bases and J by 8 bases, with 13 bases between. DNA for the CDR3: TGTGCCAGCAGTGAATATTGGCAGGGAGGCGGCTACACCTTC. It codes for CASSEYWQGGGYTF.

V gene TRBV7-6 combines with J gene TRBJ1-1; the match to TRBD1 covers 7 bases. Germline-derived CDR1 and CDR2 are SGHVS and FNYEAQ. The CDR3 extends over 13 amino acids. With 3 bases clipped from V and 3 bases from J, the junction kept 1 base outside the gene matches. In DNA, the CDR3 is TGTGCCAGCAGCTTCGGGACAGACACTGAAGCTTTCTTT. Amino acid sequence: CASSFGTDTEAFF.